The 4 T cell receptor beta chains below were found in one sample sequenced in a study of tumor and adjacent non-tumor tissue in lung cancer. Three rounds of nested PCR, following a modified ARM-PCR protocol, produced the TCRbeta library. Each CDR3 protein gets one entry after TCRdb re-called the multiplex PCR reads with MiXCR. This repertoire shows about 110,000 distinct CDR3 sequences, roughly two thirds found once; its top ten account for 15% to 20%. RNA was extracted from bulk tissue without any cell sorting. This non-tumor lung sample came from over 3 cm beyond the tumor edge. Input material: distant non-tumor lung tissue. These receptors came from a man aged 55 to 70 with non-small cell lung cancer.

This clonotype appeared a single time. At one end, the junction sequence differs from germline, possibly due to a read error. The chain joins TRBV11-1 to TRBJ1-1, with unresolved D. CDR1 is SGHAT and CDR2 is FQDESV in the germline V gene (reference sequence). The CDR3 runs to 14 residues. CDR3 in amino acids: CASSSSAGETETFF. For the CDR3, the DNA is TGTGCCAGCAGCTCATCTGCGGGCGAGACTGAAACTTTCTTT.

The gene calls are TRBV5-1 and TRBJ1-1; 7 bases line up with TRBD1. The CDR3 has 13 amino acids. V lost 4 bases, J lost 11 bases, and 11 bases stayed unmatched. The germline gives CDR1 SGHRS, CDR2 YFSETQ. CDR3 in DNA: TGCGCCAGCAGCGAGCTGGCCGACAGGGAGGCTTTCTTT. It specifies CASSELADREAFF.

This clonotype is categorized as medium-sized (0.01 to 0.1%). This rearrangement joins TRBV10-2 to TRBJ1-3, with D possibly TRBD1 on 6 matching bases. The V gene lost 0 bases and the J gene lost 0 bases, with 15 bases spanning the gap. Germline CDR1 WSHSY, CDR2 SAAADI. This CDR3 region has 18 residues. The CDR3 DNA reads TGCGCCAGCAGTGAGTCCCCGGGGGGGCTCAGCTCTGGAAACACCATATATTTT. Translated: CASSESPGGLSSGNTIYF.

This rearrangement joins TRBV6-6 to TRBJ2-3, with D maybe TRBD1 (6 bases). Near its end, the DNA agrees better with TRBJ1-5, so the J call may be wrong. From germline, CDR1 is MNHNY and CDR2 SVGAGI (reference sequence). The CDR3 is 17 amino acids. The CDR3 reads CASRPYWDTVGTDTQHF. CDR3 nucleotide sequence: TGTGCCAGCAGGCCATACTGGGACACGGTGGGCACAGATACGCAGCATTTT.